A single sample gave rise to the 22 T cell receptor beta chains below, sequenced in a study of blood T cells in healthy people across ages (dated by TCRdb to the mid-2010s). Library construction relied on 5' RACE. Sequencing relied on an Illumina HiSeq 2500. The second PCR ran for about 7 to 11 cycles and used a J-beta primer mix along with a sample-barcoded 5' primer. TCRdb reran the public reads through fastp at Q25 and MiXCR, keeping productive beta chains. One record per CDR3 amino acid sequence lists the most common genes and DNA. The sample table contains over a million distinct CDR3 sequences; only one count was recorded for 35% to 45% of them. 7.9% of the sample rests with the top ten. What was sequenced was blood. Source of these receptors: a woman between 18 and 29 years old in good health.

This CDR3 reads CASSFSGANEQFF. The CDR3 bases are TGTGCCAGCAGCTTCTCGGGGGCAAATGAGCAGTTCTTC. The gene calls are TRBV7-9 and TRBJ2-1, with D perhaps TRBD1 or TRBD2 (6 bases each). The V end was cut by 3 bases, the J end by 7 bases, with 10 bases between. Germline V gene sequence: CDR1 SEHNR, CDR2 FQNEAQ (reference sequence). This CDR3 is built from 13 residues.

The V call is TRBV7-6, the J call TRBJ2-7; TRBD2 agrees at 8 bases. The CDR3 is 18 residues long. J lost 7 bases, V lost 1 base, and 18 bases had no gene match. Germline V gives CDR1 SGHVS, CDR2 FNYEAQ. The CDR3 region is CASSLVASGSLTYNEQYF. CDR3 in DNA: TGTGCCAGCAGCTTAGTCGCTAGCGGGTCCCTTACCTACAATGAGCAGTACTTC.

This rearrangement joins TRBV4-1 to TRBJ2-7, with D possibly called TRBD1 or TRBD2 (5 bases each). This CDR3 is built from 13 residues. In germline, CDR1 is MGHRA, CDR2 YSYEKL. V dropped 4 bases and J dropped 4 bases, with 11 bases sitting between them. DNA for the CDR3: TGCGCCAGCAGCCCCCTTGGGGGTTACGAGCAGTACTTC. It codes for CASSPLGGYEQYF.

The J gene is TRBJ2-7, the V gene TRBV6-5; 10 positions match TRBD1. V shed 6 bases and J 3 bases; nucleotides not matched to a gene: 8. Germline V lookup: CDR1 MNHEY, CDR2 SVGAGI. This CDR3 is built from 15 residues. This CDR3 reads CASSTPGTGVYEQYF. The CDR3 bases are TGTGCCAGCAGCACCCCCGGGACAGGGGTCTACGAGCAGTACTTC.

V is TRBV9 and J is TRBJ2-7; unclear D gene. CDR1 is SGDLS, CDR2 YYNGEE, per germline. CDR3 length: 15 amino acids. Trimming pared 0 bases from V and 2 bases from J, leaving 12 bases between. This CDR3 is CASSVDGRPTYEQYF. In DNA form, the CDR3 reads TGTGCCAGCAGCGTAGACGGCAGGCCGACCTACGAGCAGTACTTC.

Only a few counts were recorded for this clonotype. The chain combines TRBV5-1 with TRBJ1-1; 7 nucleotides align to TRBD1. From germline, CDR1 is SGHRS and CDR2 YFSETQ. The length of the CDR3 is 15 residues. V trimming: 0 bases; J trimming: 3 bases; junction bases outside the gene matches: 5. In DNA, the CDR3 is TGCGCCAGCAGCTTGGTCAGTGGACAGGACACTGAAGCTTTCTTT. Residues: CASSLVSGQDTEAFF.

This clonotype was seen a single time. The chain combines TRBV5-5 with TRBJ1-5; 10 positions agree with TRBD1. There are 20 residues in the CDR3. Per the germline V gene, CDR1 is SGHKS and CDR2 is YYEKEE (reference sequence). Trimming removed 3 bases from V and 3 bases from J; junction bases left unmatched: 18. CDR3 coding DNA: TGTGCCAGCAGCTGGCGGGTAGGGTTCCTAGGACAGGGGGACAATCAGCCCCAGCATTTT. It translates to CASSWRVGFLGQGDNQPQHF.

This clonotype turned up a few times. This chain links TRBV6-5 with TRBJ2-1; D not resolved. The end of the DNA aligns better with TRBJ2-7, so the J call may be wrong. The CDR3 is made up of 17 amino acids. Per germline, CDR1 MNHEY and CDR2 SVGAGI. The CDR3 spells CASSYSHVWSSYNEQYF. The CDR3, as DNA: TGTGCCAGCAGTTACTCCCACGTCTGGAGCTCCTACAATGAGCAGTACTTC.

The chain is built from TRBV4-1 and TRBJ2-3, with TRBD2 matching over 8 bases. Germline V CDR1 and CDR2: MGHRA, YSYEKL. CDR3 size: 15 residues. After removal of 1 base from V and 3 bases from J, the junction contained 3 bases not matched to a gene. The CDR3 nucleotides read TGCGCCAGCAGCCAAGGGGGACTAGTGACAGATACGCAGTATTTT. Translated, it gives CASSQGGLVTDTQYF.

The rearrangement uses TRBV27 and TRBJ1-1; D is uncertain. CDR1 is MNHEY, CDR2 SMNVEV, per germline (reference sequence). The V end lost 5 bases, the J end lost 1 base, and 8 bases lay between the germline ends. This CDR3 is built from 13 residues. The CDR3 here is CASSVVPNTEAFF. CDR3 nucleotides: TGTGCCAGCAGTGTAGTCCCGAACACTGAAGCTTTCTTT.

The CDR3 DNA reads as TGTGCCAGCAGCTGGACAGGGGGAATCACTGAAGCTTTCTTT. It yields the protein CASSWTGGITEAFF. The chain recombines TRBV7-3 with TRBJ1-1, with 10 bases aligning to TRBD1. Germline CDR1 and CDR2: SGHTA and FQGTGA. This CDR3 comprises 14 residues. V shed 4 bases, J shed 4 bases, and the junction held 3 bases outside the gene matches.

This clonotype was seen a handful of times. The chain has TRBV2 and TRBJ1-2; D is unresolved. CDR3 length: 13 amino acids. In germline, CDR1 is SNHLY, CDR2 FYNNEI. Trimming pared 4 bases from V and 2 bases from J, leaving 8 bases between. This CDR3 reads CASSGGRNYGYTF. The CDR3 DNA reads as TGTGCCAGCAGTGGCGGCAGGAACTATGGCTACACCTTC.

This chain joins TRBV20-1 and TRBJ2-1; 10 bases match TRBD2. Germline V CDR1 and CDR2: DFQATT, SNEGSKA (reference sequence). The junction had 7 bases not matched to a gene; V was cut back by 3 bases and J by 2 bases. This CDR3 is 16 amino acids long. Written as DNA, the CDR3 is TGCAGTGCTAGGGCTAGCGGGAGTCGTGCCTACAATGAGCAGTTCTTC. Protein product: CSARASGSRAYNEQFF.

This chain joins TRBV9 and TRBJ2-7; the D gene is possibly TRBD2 (5 bases). V was cut by 4 bases and J by 9 bases, with 20 bases left in between. Germline values: CDR1 SGDLS, CDR2 YYNGEE. The CDR3 loop spans 14 amino acids. CDR3 coding DNA: TGTGCCAGCAGCACCAGCGGAGGAAACAATGGGCAGTACTTC. Protein: CASSTSGGNNGQYF.

The gene calls are TRBV30 and TRBJ2-5; D not resolved. The DNA end favors TRBJ2-7, so the J call may be wrong. The germline gives CDR1 GTSNPN, CDR2 SVGIG (reference sequence). The CDR3 runs 14 residues. CDR3 in DNA: TGTGCCTGGAGCTGGACCATCGAAGCCTACGAGCAGTACTTC. Translating gives CAWSWTIEAYEQYF.

V gene TRBV27 combines with J gene TRBJ2-7, with TRBD1 matching 8 bases. Germline lookup yields CDR1 MNHEY and CDR2 SMNVEV (reference sequence). The ends lost 5 bases at V and 10 bases at J; junction bases unmatched: 16. The CDR3 contains 15 residues. CDR3 residues: CASSRNRGESGTQYF. The CDR3 DNA reads as TGTGCCAGCAGTCGGAACAGGGGGGAGAGCGGAACCCAGTACTTC.

The J gene is TRBJ2-7, the V gene TRBV6-1; a possible D gene is TRBD2 (6 bases). The better agreement between TRBJ2-5 and the DNA end casts doubt on the J call. Germline V lookup: CDR1 MNHNS, CDR2 SASEGT. This CDR3 comprises 16 residues. The DNA for the CDR3 is TGTGCCAGCAGTGAATATGGCGGGACCATGCTTGGGACCCAGTACTTC. Translation gives CASSEYGGTMLGTQYF.

The genes are TRBV24-1 and TRBJ2-1, with TRBD2 matching over 7 bases. This CDR3 has 18 residues. Losses at the gene ends were 3 bases for V and 3 bases for J; bases not matched to a gene: 13. Germline V gene sequence: CDR1 KGHDR, CDR2 SFDVKD. Here the CDR3 reads CATSDSGLTGGSYNEQFF. DNA of the CDR3: TGTGCCACCAGTGATAGCGGTTTAACGGGAGGCAGCTACAATGAGCAGTTCTTC.

This sequence joins TRBV4-1 and TRBJ1-4; D gene uncertain. V was trimmed by 6 bases and J by 4 bases, leaving 12 bases between them. CDR1 and CDR2 (germline): MGHRA, YSYEKL. This CDR3 has 14 amino acids. CDR3 sequence reads: CASSGNSFNEKLFF. The CDR3 DNA is TGCGCCAGCAGTGGGAACAGCTTTAATGAAAAACTGTTTTTT.

This clonotype has a handful of counts. The V and J genes are TRBV5-5 and TRBJ1-5; no firm D call. CDR1 SGHKS and CDR2 YYEKEE come from the germline V gene (reference sequence). The CDR3 contains 15 residues. Trimming cost V 3 bases and J 0 bases, with 10 bases left between them. This CDR3 reads CASSWEGPSNQPQHF. The CDR3 nucleotides are TGTGCCAGCAGCTGGGAGGGTCCTAGCAATCAGCCCCAGCATTTT.

This clonotype was seen a handful of times. The J gene is TRBJ1-2, the V gene TRBV28; 8 bases map to TRBD1. V shed 5 bases, J shed 4 bases, and the junction held 6 bases outside the gene matches. There are 14 residues in the CDR3. The V gene's germline CDR1 is MDHEN and CDR2 SYDVKM. The CDR3 here is CASSAGGATYGYTF. The CDR3 DNA is TGTGCCAGCAGTGCAGGGGGCGCGACCTATGGCTACACCTTC.

The chain carries TRBV27 and TRBJ2-5; no reliable D call. The CDR3 loop spans 11 amino acids. Germline V gene data show CDR1 as MNHEY and CDR2 as SMNVEV (reference sequence). Trimming removed 6 bases from V and 11 bases from J, with 13 bases in between. The CDR3 region has the DNA TGTGCCAGCAGGTCCCCACAAAAGCAGTACTTC. Translating gives CASRSPQKQYF.